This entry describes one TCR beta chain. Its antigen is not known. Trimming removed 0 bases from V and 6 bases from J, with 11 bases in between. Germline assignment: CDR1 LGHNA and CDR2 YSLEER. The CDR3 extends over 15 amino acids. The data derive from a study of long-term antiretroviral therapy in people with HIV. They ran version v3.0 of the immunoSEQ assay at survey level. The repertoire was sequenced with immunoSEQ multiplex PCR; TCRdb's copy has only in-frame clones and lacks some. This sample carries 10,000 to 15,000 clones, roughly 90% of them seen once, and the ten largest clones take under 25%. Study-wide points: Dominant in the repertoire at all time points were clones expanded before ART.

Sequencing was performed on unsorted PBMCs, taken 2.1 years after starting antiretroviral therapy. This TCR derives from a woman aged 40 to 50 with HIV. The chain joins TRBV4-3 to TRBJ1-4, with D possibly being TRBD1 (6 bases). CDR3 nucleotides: TGCGCCAGCAGCCAAGATCGGGGGGCTCATGAAAAACTGTTTTTT. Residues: CASSQDRGAHEKLFF.